This T cell receptor beta chain appears in the sequencing data of a study of glioma-infiltrating T cells after dendritic cell vaccination. Sequencing used immunoSEQ multiplex PCR; TCRdb keeps in-frame clones, though not all of them. The sample carries about 64,000 clones, around four fifths recorded once. Selection required adequate fresh-frozen tumor tissue plus more than two years' survival data. This CDR3 has 16 amino acids. V dropped 5 bases and J dropped 6; count of bases not matched to a gene: 11. Germline CDR1 reads SGHRS; CDR2 reads YFSETQ. This chain joins TRBV5-1 and TRBJ1-4; 9 bases are shared with TRBD1. The source is a human donor with glioblastoma. The source material was blood, sampled before dendritic cell vaccination. The CDR3 reads CASSLTPGQGHEKLFF. The CDR3 DNA follows: TGCGCCAGCAGTCTCACACCGGGACAGGGCCATGAAAAACTGTTTTTT.